The rows below give T cell receptor beta chains drawn from one sample of a study of shared clonotypes between healthy human individuals. Assay used: immunoSEQ multiplex PCR; TCRdb lists only in-frame clones, some missing. The sample has about 680,000 clones, about 90% seen once. Sequencing used naive CD8+ T cells sorted from blood. The receptors were gathered from a man aged 30-40 years in good health. The CDR3 runs from the conserved cysteine through the conserved F or W. Fields, in order: J gene, clone size, D gene, V gene, CDR3 DNA, CDR3 protein. The D gene is left open where the match is weak. Not all rows give a size; the values are once, few, many and, for expanded clones, a class.

>TRBJ2-1|NA|TRBD2|TRBV29-1
TGCAGCGTTGATATAGTAGCGGGGGTACCGGGGAAGGAGCAGTTCTTC
CSVDIVAGVPGKEQFF
>TRBJ2-2|NA|NA|TRBV7-7
TGTGCCAGCAGCCCCACACTGAGGGGGCTAGCGGCCAACACCGGGGAGCTGTTTTTT
CASSPTLRGLAANTGELFF
>TRBJ2-7|NA|TRBD1|TRBV7-6
TGTGCCAGCAGCTTTGATCCCTCGACAGGGTCGGTCTACGAGCAGTACTTC
CASSFDPSTGSVYEQYF
>TRBJ2-1|NA|TRBD2|TRBV19
TGTGCCAGTAGTATGGGACTAGCGGGACCGAGCTCCTACAATGAGCAGTTCTTC
CASSMGLAGPSSYNEQFF
>TRBJ2-3|once|TRBD2|TRBV5-1
TGCGCCAGCAGCCCGGGCGAGCGGGAGGCACTCACAGATACGCAGTATTTT
CASSPGEREALTDTQYF
>TRBJ1-2|NA|NA|TRBV9
TGTGCCAGCAGCGTAGATCGTGGGACCTACTATGGCTACACCTTC
CASSVDRGTYYGYTF
>TRBJ1-1|NA|NA|TRBV25-1
TGTGCCAGCAGTGAATTGGGGGCCACTGAAGCTTTCTTT
CASSELGATEAFF
>TRBJ2-7|NA|NA|TRBV10-3
TGTGCCATCAGGCCAGATAGCTCCTACGAGCAGTACTTC
CAIRPDSSYEQYF
>TRBJ2-1|NA|NA|TRBV29-1
TGCAGCGTTGGAAGGGCTTTGAAAACGGGAGCTGTCGATGAGCAGTTCTTC
CSVGRALKTGAVDEQFF
>TRBJ2-5|NA|TRBD2|TRBV7-6
TGTGCCAGCAGATCAATAGCGGGAGGGGAGACCCAGTACTTC
CASRSIAGGETQYF
>TRBJ1-1|once|NA|TRBV6-1
TGTGCCAGCAGTGACCGACAGAATGAAGCTTTCTTT
CASSDRQNEAFF
>TRBJ2-7|NA|NA|TRBV6-5
TGTGCCAGCAACGAACAGGATGGAGCCTACGAGCAGTACTTC
CASNEQDGAYEQYF
>TRBJ2-5|NA|TRBD2|TRBV12-5
TGTGCTAGTGGTCTAGCGGGAGAGAGTTTTCAAGAGACCCAGTACTTC
CASGLAGESFQETQYF
>TRBJ2-1|NA|NA|TRBV28
TGTGCCAGCAGTTTCCTATCCCTCGGCTCCTACAATGAGCAGTTCTTC
CASSFLSLGSYNEQFF
>TRBJ1-2|once|TRBD1|TRBV4-3
TGCGCCAGCAGCCAAGCAAGACAGGGACCTAACTATGGCTACACCTTC
CASSQARQGPNYGYTF
>TRBJ1-2|NA|NA|TRBV19
TGTGCCAGTAGTGGCAGGGACGGCTATGGCTACACCTTC
CASSGRDGYGYTF
>TRBJ2-1|NA|NA|TRBV9
TGTGCCAGCAGCAGCGGGTCGGGACTCCCGGATGAGCAGTTCTTC
CASSSGSGLPDEQFF
>TRBJ2-3|NA|NA|TRBV7-6
TGTGCCAGCAGCTTAGCGGCAGATACGCAGTATTTT
CASSLAADTQYF
>TRBJ2-3|NA|NA|TRBV10-2
TGCGCCAGCAGCGGGGACAGGAGCGGGAGGACAGATACGCAGTATTTT
CASSGDRSGRTDTQYF
>TRBJ2-7|NA|NA|TRBV7-8
TGTGCCAGCAGCTTAGAAGGACGGTTAGACTACGAGCAGTACTTC
CASSLEGRLDYEQYF
>TRBJ2-3|NA|NA|TRBV2
TGTGCCAGCAGTGTTTCAGCCGGGGGCACAGATACGCAGTATTTT
CASSVSAGGTDTQYF
>TRBJ2-5|NA|TRBD1|TRBV5-6
TGTGCCAGCAGCTTCGGGACAGGGGAAGAGACCCAGTACTTC
CASSFGTGEETQYF
>TRBJ1-5|once|NA|TRBV4-1
TGCGCCAGCAGCCAAGAAACGGGTAACATAAATCAGCCCCAGCATTTT
CASSQETGNINQPQHF
>TRBJ1-1|NA|NA|TRBV9
TGTGCCAGCAGCGAGGACAGTCTGAACACTGAAGCTTTCTTT
CASSEDSLNTEAFF
>TRBJ2-7|NA|NA|TRBV15
TGTGCCACCAGCAGAGATCTCATTGGGGGTCCCTCCTACGAGCAGTACTTC
CATSRDLIGGPSYEQYF
>TRBJ2-3|NA|TRBD2|TRBV7-3
TGTGCCAGCAGCTCAGCGGGAGAGACAGATACGCAGTATTTT
CASSSAGETDTQYF
>TRBJ2-3|NA|NA|TRBV27
TGTGCCAGCAGTAAATCAACAGGGATGGACGCCACGCAGTATTTT
CASSKSTGMDATQYF
>TRBJ2-2|NA|TRBD2|TRBV7-3
TGTGCCAGCAGCTTACTGACTAGCGCCGGGGAGCTGTTTTTT
CASSLLTSAGELFF
>TRBJ2-1|NA|TRBD2|TRBV11-3
TGTGCCAGCAGCTTAGGCACTAGCGGGAGGGCCTACAATGAGCAGTTCTTC
CASSLGTSGRAYNEQFF
>TRBJ1-4|once|TRBD1|TRBV4-1
TGCGCCAGCAGCCAAGAAGGTTGGACAGGGAGAGAAAAACTGTTTTTT
CASSQEGWTGREKLFF